Following are 20 T cell receptor beta chains from one sample sequenced in a study of T cells in Graves' hyperthyroidism and ophthalmopathy. Amplification of TCR beta CDR3 regions used RNA as the template. The study used the HTBI primer set for a first-round RT-PCR of the TCR CDR3. From the multiplex PCR reads, TCRdb called clonotypes with MiXCR, one entry per CDR3 protein. Of 460,000 or so distinct CDR3 sequences listed, around an eighth are singletons. The sample comprised blood. Receptors originate from a woman aged 18 to 35 with Graves' hyperthyroidism.

In this sample, this clonotype turned up a few times. The V call is TRBV5-1, the J call TRBJ1-4; TRBD1 matches at 7 bases. This CDR3 region has 14 residues. CDR1 SGHRS and CDR2 YFSETQ come from the germline V gene. V lost 3 bases, J lost 7 bases, and 6 bases stayed unmatched. CDR3 in DNA: TGCGCCAGCAGCTCGACAGGGAGGGGTGAAAAACTGTTTTTT. Its translation: CASSSTGRGEKLFF.

This clonotype was counted ten times or more. In DNA, the CDR3 is TGTGCCAGCAGATCTTGGGGCAGTAACTCTGGAAACACCATATATTTT. This translates into CASRSWGSNSGNTIYF. This rearrangement joins TRBV6-1 to TRBJ1-3; possible D gene TRBD1, 5 bases. The V end lost 6 bases, the J end lost 0 bases, and 15 bases lay between the germline ends. The V gene's germline CDR1 is MNHNS and CDR2 SASEGT. The CDR3 consists of 16 residues.

This clonotype has ten or more counts. The rearrangement joins TRBV20-1 to TRBJ2-1; 8 bases line up with TRBD1. J gave up 7 bases and V 3 bases, and 2 bases lay outside the gene matches. The CDR3 sequence is 12 residues long. Looked up from germline, CDR1 is DFQATT and CDR2 is SNEGSKA (reference sequence). This CDR3 is CSARDRENEQFF. The CDR3 bases are TGCAGTGCTAGGGACAGGGAAAATGAGCAGTTCTTC.

This clonotype was recorded many times. The chain has TRBV2 and TRBJ1-4, with D perhaps matching TRBD1 (5 bases). Trimming pared 7 bases from V and 4 bases from J, leaving 10 bases between. Germline CDR1 reads SNHLY; CDR2 reads FYNNEI. The CDR3 contains 13 residues. CDR3 loop: CASTTDLNEKLFF. The CDR3 nucleotides are TGTGCCAGCACGACAGACCTTAATGAAAAACTGTTTTTT.

This clonotype showed up many times. This chain uses TRBV12-3 or TRBV12-4 with TRBJ2-3; D is undetermined. There are 10 residues in the CDR3. The V end was cut by 9 bases, the J end by 5 bases, with 6 bases between. The CDR3 here is CASSRDTQYF. The CDR3 region has the DNA TGTGCCAGTTCCAGAGATACGCAGTATTTT.

This clonotype was seen ten or more times. This rearrangement joins TRBV19 to TRBJ2-1; the D gene is possibly TRBD1 (7 bases). Trimming cost V 2 bases and J 1 base, with 12 bases left between them. This CDR3 is 16 amino acids long. CDR1 LNHDA and CDR2 SQIVND come from the germline V gene (reference sequence). The CDR3 DNA reads as TGTGCCAGTAGTATAACCGCGGGACAGTCCTACAATGAGCAGTTCTTC. This translates into CASSITAGQSYNEQFF. Drawing the rest from reference TRBV19 and TRBJ2-1, the complete variable domain is DGGITQSPKYLFRKEGQNVTLSCEQNLNHDAMYWYRQDPGQGLRLIYYSQIVNDFQKGDIAEGYSVSREKKESFPLTVTSAQKNPTAFYLCASSITAGQSYNEQFFGPGTRLTVL.

This clonotype turned up a few times. The chain uses TRBV24-1 and TRBJ2-1; 7 bases align to TRBD2. Germline CDR1 KGHDR, CDR2 SFDVKD. The J segment lost 10 bases and the V segment lost 5 bases, leaving 4 bases of the junction unmatched. The CDR3 length is 12 residues. The CDR3 DNA reads TGTGCCACCAGTGCGGGAGGTGGCGAGCAGTTCTTC. Protein product: CATSAGGGEQFF.

This clonotype was observed many times. This rearrangement joins TRBV29-1 to TRBJ1-2; D gene uncertain. The CDR3 totals 15 residues. Germline loops: CDR1 SQVTM, CDR2 ANQGSEA. Trimming left V 5 bases short and J 4 bases short, with 20 bases between. CDR3 residues: CSVFSPQEIAYGYTF. DNA of the CDR3: TGCAGCGTTTTCTCTCCGCAGGAGATAGCCTATGGCTACACCTTC.

This clonotype was counted between two and nine times. A much more abundant neighbour one base away suggests this may be a read error. The CDR3 carries no conserved terminal phenylalanine or tryptophan, so it likely arises from a read error. This chain links TRBV27 with TRBJ1-1; no clear D gene. Germline loops: CDR1 MNHEY, CDR2 SMNVEV (reference sequence). V was pared by 10 bases and J by 6 bases, with 15 bases between. The CDR3 has 12 residues. The chain's CDR3 is CATKGMNAEAFL. CDR3 DNA: TGTGCCACCAAAGGGATGAATGCTGAAGCTTTCCTT.

This clonotype was detected many times. This rearrangement joins TRBV30 to TRBJ1-1; D perhaps matches TRBD1 (5 bases). This CDR3 has 17 residues. V lost 4 bases and J 2 bases, leaving 23 bases between the germline ends. Germline V CDR1 and CDR2: GTSNPN, SVGIG (reference sequence). The CDR3 DNA is TGTGCCTGGACCCCGGGACCAGGTCCCCACCCCAACACTGAAGCTTTCTTT. Its translation is CAWTPGPGPHPNTEAFF. Variable domain in full (rest from reference TRBV30 and TRBJ1-1): SQTIHQWPATLVQPVGSPLSLECTVEGTSNPNLYWYRQAAGRGLQLLFYSVGIGQISSEVPQNLSASRPQDRQFILSSKKLLLSDSGFYLCAWTPGPGPHPNTEAFFGQGTRLTVV.

This clonotype was observed many times. This chain joins TRBV14 and TRBJ2-3, with D perhaps matching TRBD1 (5 bases). The V end was cut by 1 base, the J end by 2 bases, with 19 bases between. Germline V lookup: CDR1 SGHDN, CDR2 FVKESK. The CDR3 consists of 18 residues. CDR3 nucleotide sequence: TGTGCCAGCAGCCAAGGGAGTCCAGGGCGGAAACACACAGATACGCAGTATTTT. Its translation is CASSQGSPGRKHTDTQYF.

This clonotype was detected many times. The chain has TRBV5-1 and TRBJ1-5, with a weak D call TRBD1 (5 bases). Looked up from germline, CDR1 is SGHRS and CDR2 is YFSETQ. Between the trimmed V and J ends, which lost 0 bases and 7 bases, there was a span of 14 bases. This CDR3 comprises 15 residues. CDR3 sequence reads: CASSLDDSVWQPQHF. The CDR3 region has the DNA TGCGCCAGCAGCTTGGATGACAGCGTTTGGCAGCCCCAGCATTTT.

This clonotype showed up many times. This rearrangement joins TRBV7-2 to TRBJ1-5; 8 bases are shared with TRBD1. The CDR3 runs 15 residues. The junction had 9 bases not matched to a gene; V was cut back by 5 bases and J by 6 bases. Germline-derived CDR1 and CDR2 are SGHTA and FQGNSA. The CDR3, as DNA: TGTGCCAGCAGCACGACAGGGGAGATTGGTCAGCCCCAGCATTTT. As protein: CASSTTGEIGQPQHF.

As DNA, the CDR3 is TGTGCCAGCTCGACTCTAGCGGAGTACACCGGGGAGCTGTTTTTT. Residues: CASSTLAEYTGELFF. The chain carries TRBV12-3 or TRBV12-4 and TRBJ2-2, with 7 positions matching TRBD2. This CDR3 contains 15 residues. V shed 8 bases and J 3 bases; nucleotides not matched to a gene: 9.

As for this clonotype: Possible read error: a much larger clone is one base away. J is TRBJ2-1 and V is TRBV5-1; possible D gene TRBD2, 5 bases. The J call could be wrong; TRBJ2-7 is a better fit for the DNA end. The CDR3 totals 15 residues. Germline CDR1 SGHRS, CDR2 YFSETQ. DNA of the CDR3: TGCGCCAGCTTGGAGGCGGGCGGCTCCTACAATGAGCAGTACTTC. It specifies CASLEAGGSYNEQYF.

As for this clonotype: A much larger clone differs from this one at a single base, so this may be a read error. V and J are TRBV27 and TRBJ1-2, with D tentatively TRBD1 (5 bases). CDR3 size: 12 residues. CDR1 MNHEY and CDR2 SMNVEV come from the germline V gene (reference sequence). For the CDR3, the DNA is TGTGCCGGCAGTTTCAAGGGGAATGGCTACACCTTC. This sequence encodes CAGSFKGNGYTF.

At least ten counts were recorded for this clonotype. The chain links TRBV6-5 to TRBJ2-7, with D possibly matching TRBD1 (5 bases). The germline V gene has CDR1 MNHEY and CDR2 SVGAGI. The CDR3 length is 14 residues. The ends were cut back, 2 bases at V and 2 bases at J, with 10 bases in the middle. CDR3 in amino acids: CASSYPGRAYEQYF. In DNA, the CDR3 is TGTGCCAGCAGTTACCCCGGCAGGGCCTACGAGCAGTACTTC.

This rearrangement joins TRBV20-1 to TRBJ1-2, with 7 bases that match TRBD1. The J segment lost 6 bases and the V segment lost 5 bases, leaving 6 bases of the junction unmatched. Germline CDR1 DFQATT, CDR2 SNEGSKA (reference sequence). The CDR3 runs 12 residues. In DNA form, the CDR3 reads TGCAGTGCTTCGACAGGGTCGCATGGCTACACCTTC. The encoded protein is CSASTGSHGYTF.

The rearrangement joins TRBV10-2 to TRBJ2-7, with 11 bases fitting TRBD2. V gave up 2 bases and J gave up 5 bases; unmatched junction bases: 5. The V gene's germline CDR1 is WSHSY and CDR2 SAAADI. CDR3 size: 15 residues. The CDR3 region is CASSELLAGVNEQYF. DNA for the CDR3: TGCGCCAGCAGTGAGCTACTAGCGGGAGTTAACGAGCAGTACTTC.

The chain combines TRBV28 with TRBJ2-2; tentative D call: TRBD2 (6 bases). V was clipped by 4 bases and J by 3 bases, with 9 bases between them. This CDR3 region has 14 residues. Germline assignment: CDR1 MDHEN and CDR2 SYDVKM. The CDR3 here is CASSWRGHTGELFF. The CDR3 nucleotides read TGTGCCAGCAGTTGGAGGGGCCACACCGGGGAGCTGTTTTTT. The full variable domain, with the rest looked up from reference TRBV28 and TRBJ2-2, is DVKVTQSSRYLVKRTGEKVFLECVQDMDHENMFWYRQDPGLGLRLIYFSYDVKMKEKGDIPEGYSVSREKKERFSLILESASTNQTSMYLCASSWRGHTGELFFGEGSRLTVL.